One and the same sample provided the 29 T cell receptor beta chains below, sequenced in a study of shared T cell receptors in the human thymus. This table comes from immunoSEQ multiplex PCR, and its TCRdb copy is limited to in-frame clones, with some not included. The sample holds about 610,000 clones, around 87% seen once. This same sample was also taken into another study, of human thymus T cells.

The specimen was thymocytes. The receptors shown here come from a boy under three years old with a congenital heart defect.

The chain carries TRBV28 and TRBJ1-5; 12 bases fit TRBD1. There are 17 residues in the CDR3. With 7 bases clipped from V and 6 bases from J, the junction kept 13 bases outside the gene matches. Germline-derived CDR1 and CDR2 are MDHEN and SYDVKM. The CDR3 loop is CASIATGGQGASQPQHF. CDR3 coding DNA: TGTGCCAGCATCGCCACGGGGGGACAGGGGGCCAGTCAGCCCCAGCATTTT.

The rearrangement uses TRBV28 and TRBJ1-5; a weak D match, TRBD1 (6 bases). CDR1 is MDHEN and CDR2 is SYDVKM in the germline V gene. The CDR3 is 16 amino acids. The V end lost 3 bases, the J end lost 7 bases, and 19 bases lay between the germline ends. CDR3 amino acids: CASSFPSRGARQPQHF. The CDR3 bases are TGTGCCAGCAGTTTCCCGTCACGGGGGGCCCGGCAGCCCCAGCATTTT.

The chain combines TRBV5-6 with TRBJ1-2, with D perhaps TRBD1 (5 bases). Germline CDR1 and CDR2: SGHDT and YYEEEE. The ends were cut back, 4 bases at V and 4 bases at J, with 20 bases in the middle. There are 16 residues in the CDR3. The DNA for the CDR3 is TGTGCCAGCAGCCTGACGGAGGGACGACTAGGCTATGGCTACACCTTC. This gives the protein CASSLTEGRLGYGYTF.

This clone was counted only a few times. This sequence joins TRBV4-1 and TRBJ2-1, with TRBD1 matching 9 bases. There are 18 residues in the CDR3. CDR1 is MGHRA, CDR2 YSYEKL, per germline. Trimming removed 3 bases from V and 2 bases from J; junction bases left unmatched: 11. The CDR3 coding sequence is TGCGCCAGCAGCCACACACCCCGGGACAGGGCAACCTACAATGAGCAGTTCTTC. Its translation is CASSHTPRDRATYNEQFF.

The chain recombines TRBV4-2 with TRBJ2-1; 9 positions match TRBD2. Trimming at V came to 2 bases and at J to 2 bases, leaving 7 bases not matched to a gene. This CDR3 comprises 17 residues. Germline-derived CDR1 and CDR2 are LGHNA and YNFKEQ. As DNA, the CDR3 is TGTGCCAGCAGCCAACCCCCCCGGACTAGCGCCTACAATGAGCAGTTCTTC. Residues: CASSQPPRTSAYNEQFF.

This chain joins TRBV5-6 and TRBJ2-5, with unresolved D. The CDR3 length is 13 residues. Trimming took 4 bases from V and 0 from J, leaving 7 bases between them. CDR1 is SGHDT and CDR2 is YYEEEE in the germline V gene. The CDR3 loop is CASSPLYQETQYF. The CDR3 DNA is TGTGCCAGCAGCCCCCTGTACCAAGAGACCCAGTACTTC.

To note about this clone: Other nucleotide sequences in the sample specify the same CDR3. The DNA of the CDR3 is TGTGCCAGCAGCTTGGCCGGAGGAGCTAACACCGGGGAGCTGTTTTTT. Its translation is CASSLAGGANTGELFF. This sequence joins TRBV5-4 and TRBJ2-2; maybe TRBD2 (5 bases). Germline V gives CDR1 SGHNT, CDR2 YYREEE (reference sequence). The germline V and J ends were trimmed by 0 bases and 2 bases, with 11 bases remaining between them. The CDR3 covers 16 residues.

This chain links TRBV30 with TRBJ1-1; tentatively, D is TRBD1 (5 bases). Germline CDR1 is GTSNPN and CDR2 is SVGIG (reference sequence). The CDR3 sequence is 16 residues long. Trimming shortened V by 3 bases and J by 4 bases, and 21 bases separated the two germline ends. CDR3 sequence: CAWSRRTSPLVTEAFF. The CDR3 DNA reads TGTGCCTGGAGCCGCAGGACATCCCCTTTGGTCACTGAAGCTTTCTTT.

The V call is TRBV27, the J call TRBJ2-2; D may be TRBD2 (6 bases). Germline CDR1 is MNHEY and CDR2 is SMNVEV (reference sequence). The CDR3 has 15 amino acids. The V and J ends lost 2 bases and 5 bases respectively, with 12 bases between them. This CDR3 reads CASSLRRGRTGELFF. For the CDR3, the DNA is TGTGCCAGCAGTTTAAGGCGGGGTCGGACCGGGGAGCTGTTTTTT.

DNA of the CDR3: TGTGCCAGTAGTATAGTGCGGGAGCGCCCCCATGAGCAGTTCTTC. It codes for CASSIVRERPHEQFF. V gene TRBV19 combines with J gene TRBJ2-1; TRBD2 matches at 7 bases. Germline V gene lookup returns CDR1 LNHDA and CDR2 SQIVND (reference sequence). Losses at the gene ends were 1 base for V and 8 bases for J; bases not matched to a gene: 8. This CDR3 spans 15 amino acids.

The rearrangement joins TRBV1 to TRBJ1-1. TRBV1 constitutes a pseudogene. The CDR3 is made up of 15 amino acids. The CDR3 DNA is TGCACCAGCAGCCTACGGGGGAAAGGAAACACTGAAGCTTTCTTT. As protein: CTSSLRGKGNTEAFF.

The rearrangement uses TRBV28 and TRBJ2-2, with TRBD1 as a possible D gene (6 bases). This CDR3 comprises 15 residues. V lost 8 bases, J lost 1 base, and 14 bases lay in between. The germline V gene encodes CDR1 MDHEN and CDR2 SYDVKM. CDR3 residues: CASAQGRRNTGELFF. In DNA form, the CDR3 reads TGTGCCAGCGCCCAGGGGCGCAGGAACACCGGGGAGCTGTTTTTT.

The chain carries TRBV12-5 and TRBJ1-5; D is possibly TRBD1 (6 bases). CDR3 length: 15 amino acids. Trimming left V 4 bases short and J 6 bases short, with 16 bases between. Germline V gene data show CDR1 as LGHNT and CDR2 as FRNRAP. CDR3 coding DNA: TGTGCTAGTGGTTGGCAGGGGATCCACACTCAGCCCCAGCATTTT. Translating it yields CASGWQGIHTQPQHF.

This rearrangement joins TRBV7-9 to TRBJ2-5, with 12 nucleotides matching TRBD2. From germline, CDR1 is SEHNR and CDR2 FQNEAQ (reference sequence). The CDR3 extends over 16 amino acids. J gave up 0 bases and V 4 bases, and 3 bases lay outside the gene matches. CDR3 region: CASSSRLAGDQETQYF. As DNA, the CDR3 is TGTGCCAGCAGCTCTCGACTAGCGGGAGACCAAGAGACCCAGTACTTC.

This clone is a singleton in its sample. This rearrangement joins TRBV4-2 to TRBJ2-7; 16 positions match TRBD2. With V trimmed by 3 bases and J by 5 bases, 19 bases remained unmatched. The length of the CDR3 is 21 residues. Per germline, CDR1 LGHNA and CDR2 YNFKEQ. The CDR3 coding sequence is TGTGCCAGCAGCCAGGTACTCGGGGGGACTAGCGGGAGGGCCCTCGAGGACGAGCAGTACTTC. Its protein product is CASSQVLGGTSGRALEDEQYF.

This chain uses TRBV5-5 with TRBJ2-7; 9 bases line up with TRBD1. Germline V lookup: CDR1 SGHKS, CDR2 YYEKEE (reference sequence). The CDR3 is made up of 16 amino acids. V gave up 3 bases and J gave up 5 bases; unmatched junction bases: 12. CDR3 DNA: TGTGCCAGCAGCTCCGGGGGACAGGGAAATTATAACGAGCAGTACTTC. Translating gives CASSSGGQGNYNEQYF.

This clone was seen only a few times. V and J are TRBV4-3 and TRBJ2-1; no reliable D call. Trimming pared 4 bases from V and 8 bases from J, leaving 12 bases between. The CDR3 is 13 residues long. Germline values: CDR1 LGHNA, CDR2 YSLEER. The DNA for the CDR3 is TGCGCCAGCAGCCGAAGAACGAGCTATGAGCAGTTCTTC. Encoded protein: CASSRRTSYEQFF.

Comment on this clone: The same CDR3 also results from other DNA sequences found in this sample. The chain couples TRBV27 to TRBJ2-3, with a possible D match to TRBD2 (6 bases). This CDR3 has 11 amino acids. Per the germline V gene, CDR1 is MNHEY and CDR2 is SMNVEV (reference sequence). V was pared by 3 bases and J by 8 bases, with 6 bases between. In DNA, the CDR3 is TGTGCCAGCAGTTTCGGGGGTACGCAGTATTTT. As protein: CASSFGGTQYF.

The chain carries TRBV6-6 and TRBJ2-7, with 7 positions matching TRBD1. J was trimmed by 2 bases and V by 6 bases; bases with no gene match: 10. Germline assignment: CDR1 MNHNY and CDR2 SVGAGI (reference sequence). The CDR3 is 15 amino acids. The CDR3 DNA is TGTGCCAGCAGACGTGCAGACAGGGAAGCCTACGAGCAGTACTTC. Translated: CASRRADREAYEQYF.

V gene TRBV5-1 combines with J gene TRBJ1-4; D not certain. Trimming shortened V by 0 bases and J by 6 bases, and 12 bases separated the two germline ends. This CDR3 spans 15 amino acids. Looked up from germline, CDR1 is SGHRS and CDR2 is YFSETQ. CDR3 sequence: CASSLARRDDEKLFF. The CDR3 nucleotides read TGCGCCAGCAGCTTGGCCCGGAGGGATGATGAAAAACTGTTTTTT.

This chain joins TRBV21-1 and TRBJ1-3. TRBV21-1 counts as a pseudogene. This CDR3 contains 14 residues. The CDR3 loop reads CASSIQRQSYTIYF. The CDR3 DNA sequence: TGTGCCAGCAGCATTCAGCGGCAGTCTTACACCATATATTTT.

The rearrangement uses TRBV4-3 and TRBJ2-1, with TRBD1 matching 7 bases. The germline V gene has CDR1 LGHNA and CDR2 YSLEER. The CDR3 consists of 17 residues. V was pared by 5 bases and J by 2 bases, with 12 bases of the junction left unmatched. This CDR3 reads CASSTNNDRAPYNEQFF. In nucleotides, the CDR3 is TGCGCCAGCAGCACAAACAATGACAGGGCTCCCTACAATGAGCAGTTCTTC.

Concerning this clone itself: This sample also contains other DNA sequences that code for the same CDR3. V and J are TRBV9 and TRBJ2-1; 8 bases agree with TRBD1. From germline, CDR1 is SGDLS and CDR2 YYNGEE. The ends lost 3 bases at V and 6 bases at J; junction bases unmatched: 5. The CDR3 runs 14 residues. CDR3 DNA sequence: TGTGCCAGCAGCGGGAGAGACAGGGGCAATGAGCAGTTCTTC. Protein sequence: CASSGRDRGNEQFF.

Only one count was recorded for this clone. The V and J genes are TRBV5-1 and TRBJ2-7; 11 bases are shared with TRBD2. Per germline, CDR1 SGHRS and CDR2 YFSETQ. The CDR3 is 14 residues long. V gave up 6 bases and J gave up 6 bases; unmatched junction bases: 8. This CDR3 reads CASTPRLAGLEQYF. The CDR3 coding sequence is TGCGCCAGCACCCCGAGACTAGCGGGACTCGAGCAGTACTTC.

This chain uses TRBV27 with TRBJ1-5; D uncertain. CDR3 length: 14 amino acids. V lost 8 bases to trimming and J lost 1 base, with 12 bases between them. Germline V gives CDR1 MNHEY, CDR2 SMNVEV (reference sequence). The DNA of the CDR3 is TGTGCCAGCGCCTCTTTCGGGAGCAATCAGCCCCAGCATTTT. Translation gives CASASFGSNQPQHF.

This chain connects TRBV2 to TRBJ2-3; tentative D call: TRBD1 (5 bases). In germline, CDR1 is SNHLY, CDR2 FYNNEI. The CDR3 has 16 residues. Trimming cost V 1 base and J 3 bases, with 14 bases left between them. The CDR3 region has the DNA TGTGCCAGCAGTGAAGGGGATGGCAGGGAAACAGATACGCAGTATTTT. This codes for CASSEGDGRETDTQYF.

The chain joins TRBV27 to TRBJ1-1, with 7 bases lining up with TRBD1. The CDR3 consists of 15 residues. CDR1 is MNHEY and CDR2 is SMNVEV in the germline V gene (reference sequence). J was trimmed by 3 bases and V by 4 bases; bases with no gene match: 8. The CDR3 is CASSSWTGPDTEAFF. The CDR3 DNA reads TGTGCCAGCAGTTCGTGGACAGGCCCTGACACTGAAGCTTTCTTT.

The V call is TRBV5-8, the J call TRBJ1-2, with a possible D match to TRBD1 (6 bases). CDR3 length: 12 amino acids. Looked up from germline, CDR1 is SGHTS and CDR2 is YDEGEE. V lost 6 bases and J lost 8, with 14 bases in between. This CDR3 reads CASTRTGRGYTF. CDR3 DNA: TGTGCCAGCACCCGCACAGGGCGAGGCTACACCTTC.

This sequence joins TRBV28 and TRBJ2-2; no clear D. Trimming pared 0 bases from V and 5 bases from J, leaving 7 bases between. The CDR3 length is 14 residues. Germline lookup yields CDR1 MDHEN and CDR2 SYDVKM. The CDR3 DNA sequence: TGTGCCAGCAGTTTATGCCGCGGTACCGGGGAGCTGTTTTTT. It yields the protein CASSLCRGTGELFF.